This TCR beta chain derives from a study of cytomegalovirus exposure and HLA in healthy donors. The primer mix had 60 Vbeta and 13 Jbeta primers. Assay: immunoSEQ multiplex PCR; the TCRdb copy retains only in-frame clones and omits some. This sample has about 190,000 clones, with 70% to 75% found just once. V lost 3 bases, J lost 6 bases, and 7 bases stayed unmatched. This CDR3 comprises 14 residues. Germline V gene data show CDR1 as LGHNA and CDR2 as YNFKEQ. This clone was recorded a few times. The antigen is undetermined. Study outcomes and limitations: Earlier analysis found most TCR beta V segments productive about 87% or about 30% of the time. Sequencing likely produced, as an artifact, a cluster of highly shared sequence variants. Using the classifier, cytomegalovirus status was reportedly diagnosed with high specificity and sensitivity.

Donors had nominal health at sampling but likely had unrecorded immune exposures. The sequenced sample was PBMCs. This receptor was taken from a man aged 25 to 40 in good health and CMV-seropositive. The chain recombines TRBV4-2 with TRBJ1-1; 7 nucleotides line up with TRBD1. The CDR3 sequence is CASSHSETGSEAFF. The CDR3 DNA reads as TGTGCCAGCAGCCATTCCGAGACAGGGTCTGAAGCTTTCTTT.